This T cell receptor beta chain derives from a study of T cell repertoires in cytomegalovirus infection (dated by TCRdb to between 2017 and 2020). About the full investigation: Donor HLA type was relevant to the analysis, as public TCR beta signatures indicated carriage of CMV infection together with the matching HLA type. On the study overall, not on this receptor specifically: Carriers of CMV infection plus the relevant HLA type were discriminated by the cumulative frequency of public TCR beta family members in the study cohort and in an independent roughly 370-donor cohort. The ex vivo response was dominated by HLA-C-restricted CMV-specific TCR beta clonotypes, and the single most frequent clonotype in two of eight donors was supplied by these HLA-C-restricted clonotypes.

This clonotype came up many times. The antigen it recognizes is unknown. Qualities for individual bases were not recorded, and no much larger clone is one base off. CDR1 and CDR2, per the germline V gene, are SGHTA and FQGNSA. From the cysteine up to the phenylalanine, the CDR3 has a length of 14 residues. Of all the DNA, just the CDR3 is kept, 42 bases in frame from base 1. A distance of 17 bases separates the germline ends of V and J, which lose 3 bases and 9 bases respectively. Instrument on record: Illumina HiSeq 1500. The public sequencing data were trimmed at Q25 with fastp and processed into clonotypes with MiXCR by TCRdb, which kept only in-frame beta chains. CDR3 protein duplicates are merged, each entry listing the most common genes and DNA. The sample records about 140,000 distinct CDR3 sequences, under 8% of which are singletons. Approximately 19% of the sample lies in the top ten.

The chain is assembled from TRBV7-2 and TRBJ1-2; TRBD1 might be the D gene, on 6 matching bases. The specimen was PBMCs. The receptor was derived from a human donor in good health (CMV status not recorded). Some clones in this sample may be carry-over from other donors' samples. CDR3 loop: CASSFNVMGASYTF. The nucleotide sequence reads TGTGCCAGCAGCTTTAATGTCATGGGGGCAAGCTACACCTTC.